This passage covers 18 T cell receptor beta chains from one sample sequenced in a study of blood T cells in healthy people across ages. A second roughly 7 to 12 cycle PCR used barcoded and J-beta primers. TCRdb called the 5' RACE reads again in MiXCR, with one record for every CDR3 protein. The sample shows 850,000 to 1,300,000 distinct CDR3 sequences, more than 35% of them seen only once. The sequenced material came from blood. Source of these receptors: a woman aged 55-75 years in good health.

This clonotype has more than one count but fewer than ten. The chain employs TRBV27 and TRBJ2-7, with no clear D. CDR1 MNHEY and CDR2 SMNVEV come from the germline V gene (reference sequence). The CDR3 sequence is 14 residues long. Trimming left V 0 bases short and J 2 bases short, with 8 bases between. CDR3 DNA: TGTGCCAGCAGTTTATCCCAGCAAACCTACGAGCAGTACTTC. As protein: CASSLSQQTYEQYF.

There are many counts of this clonotype. This chain connects TRBV4-2 to TRBJ2-1; 10 nucleotides line up with TRBD2. Germline-derived CDR1 and CDR2 are LGHNA and YNFKEQ. V lost 1 base and J lost 8; bases outside the gene matches: 11. The CDR3 is made up of 17 amino acids. The CDR3 nucleotides are TGTGCCAGCAGCCAAGGAATAGGGACTAGCGAGGGAGATGAGCAGTTCTTC. Translation gives CASSQGIGTSEGDEQFF.

A remark on this clonotype: One end of the junction is discordant with germline, which a read error may explain. This chain uses TRBV6-1 with TRBJ2-3; TRBD2 agrees at 12 bases. Germline CDR1 and CDR2: MNHNS and SASEGT. The CDR3 sequence is 17 residues long. The DNA of the CDR3 is TGTGCCAGCAGTGGTTCGGAGTCTAGCGGGAGGGGAGATGCGCAGTATTTT. This translates into CASSGSESSGRGDAQYF.

This clonotype was detected ten times or more. This sequence joins TRBV18 and TRBJ2-6, with a weak D call TRBD2 (6 bases). The CDR3 has 15 amino acids. Deletions cut 4 bases from V and 1 base from J, with 8 bases between. Per the germline V gene, CDR1 is KGHSH and CDR2 is LQKENI. The CDR3 region is CASSLGTSGANVLTF. Here the CDR3 DNA reads TGTGCCAGCTCACTGGGGACTTCTGGGGCCAACGTCCTGACTTTC. Full variable domain (missing parts from reference TRBV18 and TRBJ2-6): NAGVMQNPRHLVRRRGQEARLRCSPMKGHSHVYWYRQLPEEGLKFMVYLQKENIIDESGMPKERFSAEFPKEGPSILRIQQVVRGDSAAYFCASSLGTSGANVLTFGAGSRLTVL.

This clonotype was counted only a few times. The rearrangement joins TRBV28 to TRBJ2-7, with a possible D match to TRBD2 (6 bases). V was shortened by 8 bases and J by 7 bases, with 15 bases between the two germline ends. This CDR3 spans 12 amino acids. Germline-derived CDR1 and CDR2 are MDHEN and SYDVKM. CDR3 nucleotide sequence: TGTGCCAGCTGTGGTACCCGGGGGGAGCAGTACTTC. This encodes CASCGTRGEQYF.

This clonotype was counted a few times. The chain combines TRBV7-7 with TRBJ2-7, with 7 bases fitting TRBD2. The J call may be incorrect, as the DNA end agrees better with TRBJ2-5. Germline V gene data show CDR1 as SSHAT and CDR2 as FNYEAQ (reference sequence). The CDR3 extends over 16 amino acids. The CDR3 DNA reads as TGTGCCAGCAGCTTAGGGCTAGCGGAGAACGGGGAGACCCAGTACTTC. Translation: CASSLGLAENGETQYF.

This rearrangement joins TRBV2 to TRBJ1-2, with D maybe TRBD1 (6 bases). The CDR3 is 14 residues long. V was trimmed by 0 bases and J by 9 bases, leaving 14 bases between them. Germline CDR1 is SNHLY and CDR2 is FYNNEI. CDR3 DNA: TGTGCCAGCAGTGAAGCGGAGGGGGGGTATAGCTACACCTTC. This translates into CASSEAEGGYSYTF.

The chain has TRBV5-4 and TRBJ2-7, with D possibly matching TRBD2 (6 bases). The germline V gene has CDR1 SGHNT and CDR2 YYREEE (reference sequence). V was clipped by 4 bases and J by 7 bases, with 12 bases between them. The CDR3 covers 12 residues. CDR3 sequence reads: CASSRPGSEQYF. The CDR3 DNA sequence: TGTGCCAGCAGCCGCCCCGGGAGTGAGCAGTACTTC.

This chain joins TRBV20-1 and TRBJ2-7; D possibly corresponds to TRBD1 (5 bases). The J call is uncertain, as TRBJ2-5 better fits the DNA end. CDR1 DFQATT and CDR2 SNEGSKA come from the germline V gene (reference sequence). The CDR3 totals 12 residues. CDR3 residues: CSAWSGRETQYF. Written as DNA, the CDR3 is TGCAGTGCTTGGTCAGGGCGCGAGACCCAGTACTTC.

The chain joins TRBV7-8 to TRBJ2-3, with TRBD2 matching over 9 bases. Trimming removed 1 base from V and 5 bases from J; junction bases left unmatched: 7. In germline, CDR1 is SGHVS, CDR2 FQNEAQ. CDR3 length: 16 residues. The CDR3 is CASSLEAGGYQDTQYF. For the CDR3, the DNA is TGTGCCAGCAGCTTAGAGGCGGGAGGGTATCAAGATACGCAGTATTTT. Using reference TRBV7-8 and TRBJ2-3 for the parts outside the CDR3, the full variable domain is GAGVSQSPRYKVAKRGQDVALRCDPISGHVSLFWYQQALGQGPEFLTYFQNEAQLDKSGLPSDRFFAERPEGSVSTLKIQRTQQEDSAVYLCASSLEAGGYQDTQYFGPGTRLTVL.

This clonotype was seen only a few times. CDR3 sequence (DNA): TGCAGTGCTAGAGTAGTAGGCTATGGCTACACCTTC. It yields the protein CSARVVGYGYTF. The rearrangement uses TRBV20-1 and TRBJ1-2, with no clear D. V lost 1 base and J 4 bases, leaving 7 bases between the germline ends. CDR1 is DFQATT and CDR2 is SNEGSKA in the germline V gene (reference sequence). CDR3 size: 12 residues.

This clonotype occurred a few times. The chain links TRBV3-1 to TRBJ2-5; no clear D. Looked up from germline, CDR1 is LGHDT and CDR2 is YNNKEL (reference sequence). The CDR3 contains 12 residues. V lost 2 bases to trimming and J lost 6 bases, with 7 bases between them. CDR3 protein: CASSQLRQTQYF. The CDR3 nucleotides read TGTGCCAGCAGCCAATTGAGACAGACCCAGTACTTC.

The CDR3 nucleotides read TGTGCCAGCAGCTTCGATCGCCGACTAGCGGGGAAAGAGACCCAGTACTTC. Translation gives CASSFDRRLAGKETQYF. V and J are TRBV11-2 and TRBJ2-5, with 11 bases matching TRBD2. Germline V lookup: CDR1 SGHAT, CDR2 FQNNGV. The length of the CDR3 is 17 residues. Trimming cost V 3 bases and J 3 bases; bases outside gene matches: 9.

The rearrangement joins TRBV5-1 to TRBJ2-5; 7 nucleotides match TRBD2. J was trimmed by 1 base and V by 7 bases; bases with no gene match: 10. The CDR3 contains 15 residues. CDR1 is SGHRS, CDR2 YFSETQ, per germline. Written as DNA, the CDR3 is TGCGCCAGCGCCGAGGCGGGAGCTCGCCAAGAGACCCAGTACTTC. Its protein is CASAEAGARQETQYF.

The gene calls are TRBV9 and TRBJ2-1, with D tentatively TRBD2 (6 bases). In germline, CDR1 is SGDLS, CDR2 YYNGEE. The V end lost 1 base, the J end lost 2 bases, and 10 bases lay between the germline ends. The CDR3 is 15 amino acids. The CDR3 DNA is TGTGCCAGCAGCGTAACTAGCCGGGCCTACAATGAGCAGTTCTTC. Translated, it gives CASSVTSRAYNEQFF.

This clonotype was recorded a few times. V and J are TRBV4-1 and TRBJ2-1; D is perhaps TRBD1 (6 bases). In germline, CDR1 is MGHRA, CDR2 YSYEKL. V lost 5 bases, J lost 0 bases, and 14 bases lay in between. This CDR3 contains 16 residues. In DNA form, the CDR3 reads TGCGCCAGCAGCGAAGGACAGTCAAGCTCCTACAATGAGCAGTTCTTC. This gives the protein CASSEGQSSSYNEQFF.

This clonotype was observed many times. The chain employs TRBV4-2 and TRBJ1-2, with D possibly TRBD1 on 5 matching bases. CDR1 LGHNA and CDR2 YNFKEQ come from the germline V gene. The CDR3 runs to 14 residues. V lost 2 bases and J lost 4, with 11 bases in between. CDR3 sequence reads: CASSQTGTSYGYTF. The CDR3 coding sequence is TGTGCCAGCAGCCAAACCGGGACCAGCTATGGCTACACCTTC.

As concerns this clonotype: This may stem from a read error, because a much larger clone lies one nucleotide away. The chain carries TRBV4-2 and TRBJ2-3; 7 bases line up with TRBD2. The CDR3 loop spans 14 amino acids. Germline V gene data show CDR1 as LGHNA and CDR2 as YNFKEQ. The CDR3 nucleotides read TGTGCCAGCAGCACGGGAGGAAGCACAGATGCGCAGTATTTT. Its translation is CASSTGGSTDAQYF.